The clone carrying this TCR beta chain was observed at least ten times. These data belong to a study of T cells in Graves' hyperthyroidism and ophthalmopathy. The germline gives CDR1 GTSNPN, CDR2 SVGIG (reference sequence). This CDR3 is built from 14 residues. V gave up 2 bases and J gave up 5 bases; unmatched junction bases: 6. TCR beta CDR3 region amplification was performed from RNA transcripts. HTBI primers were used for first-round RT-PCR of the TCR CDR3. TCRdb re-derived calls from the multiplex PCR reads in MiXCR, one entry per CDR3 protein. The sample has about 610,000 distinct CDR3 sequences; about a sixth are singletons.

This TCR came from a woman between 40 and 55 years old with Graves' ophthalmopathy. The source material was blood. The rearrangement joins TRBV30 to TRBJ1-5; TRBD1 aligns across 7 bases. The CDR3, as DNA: TGTGCCTGGAGTCGGACAGGTTCATATCAGCCCCAGCATTTT. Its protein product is CAWSRTGSYQPQHF.